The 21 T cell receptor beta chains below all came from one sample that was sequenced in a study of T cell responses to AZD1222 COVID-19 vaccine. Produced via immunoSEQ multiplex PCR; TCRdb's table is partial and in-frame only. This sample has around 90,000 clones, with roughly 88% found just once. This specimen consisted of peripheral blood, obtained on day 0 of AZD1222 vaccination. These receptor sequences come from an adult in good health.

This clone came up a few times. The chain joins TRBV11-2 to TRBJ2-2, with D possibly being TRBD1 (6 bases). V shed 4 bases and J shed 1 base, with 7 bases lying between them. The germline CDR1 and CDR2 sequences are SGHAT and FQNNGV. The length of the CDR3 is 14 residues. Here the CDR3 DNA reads TGTGCCAGCAGCTCGGGACAGAACACCGGGGAGCTGTTTTTT. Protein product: CASSSGQNTGELFF.

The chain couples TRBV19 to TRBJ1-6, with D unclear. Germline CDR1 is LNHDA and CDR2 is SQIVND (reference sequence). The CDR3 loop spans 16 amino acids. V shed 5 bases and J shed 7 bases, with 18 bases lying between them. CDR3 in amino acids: CASSALPPGNNSPLHF. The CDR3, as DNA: TGTGCCAGTAGTGCCCTCCCTCCGGGCAACAATTCACCCCTCCACTTT. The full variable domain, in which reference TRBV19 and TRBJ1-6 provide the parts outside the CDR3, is DGGITQSPKYLFRKEGQNVTLSCEQNLNHDAMYWYRQDPGQGLRLIYYSQIVNDFQKGDIAEGYSVSREKKESFPLTVTSAQKNPTAFYLCASSALPPGNNSPLHFGNGTRLTVT.

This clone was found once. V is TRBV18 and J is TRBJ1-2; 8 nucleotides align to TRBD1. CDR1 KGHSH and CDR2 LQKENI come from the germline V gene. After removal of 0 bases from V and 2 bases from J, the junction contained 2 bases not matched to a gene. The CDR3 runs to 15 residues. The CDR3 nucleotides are TGTGCCAGCTCACCACCAACAGGGGGGAACTATGGCTACACCTTC. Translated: CASSPPTGGNYGYTF.

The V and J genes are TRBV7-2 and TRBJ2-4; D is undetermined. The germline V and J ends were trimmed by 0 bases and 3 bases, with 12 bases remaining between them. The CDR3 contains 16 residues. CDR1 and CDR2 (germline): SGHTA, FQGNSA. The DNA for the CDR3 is TGTGCCAGCAGCTTAGCCGGCAGCACCAACAAAAACATTCAGTACTTC. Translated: CASSLAGSTNKNIQYF.

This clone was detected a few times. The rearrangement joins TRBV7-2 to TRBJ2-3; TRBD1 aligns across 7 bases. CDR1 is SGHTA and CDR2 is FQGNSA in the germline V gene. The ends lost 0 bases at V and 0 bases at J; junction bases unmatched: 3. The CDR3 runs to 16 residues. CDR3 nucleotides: TGTGCCAGCAGCTTAGCAGGGGGCTACAGCACAGATACGCAGTATTTT. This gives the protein CASSLAGGYSTDTQYF.

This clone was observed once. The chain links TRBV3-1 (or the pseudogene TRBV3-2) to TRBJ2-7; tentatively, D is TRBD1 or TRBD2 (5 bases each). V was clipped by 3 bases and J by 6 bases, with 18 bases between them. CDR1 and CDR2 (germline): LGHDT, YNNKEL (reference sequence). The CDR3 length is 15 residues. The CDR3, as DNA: TGTGCCAGCAGCCAGGAGGACAAAAACTGGCGCGAGCAGTACTTC. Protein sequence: CASSQEDKNWREQYF.

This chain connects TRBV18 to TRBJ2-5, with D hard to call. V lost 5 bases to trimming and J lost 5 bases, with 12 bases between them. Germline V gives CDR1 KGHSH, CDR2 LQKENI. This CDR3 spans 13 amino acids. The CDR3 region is CASSMALSETQYF. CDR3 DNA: TGTGCCAGCTCAATGGCCTTGTCGGAGACCCAGTACTTC. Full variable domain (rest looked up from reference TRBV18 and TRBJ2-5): NAGVMQNPRHLVRRRGQEARLRCSPMKGHSHVYWYRQLPEEGLKFMVYLQKENIIDESGMPKERFSAEFPKEGPSILRIQQVVRGDSAAYFCASSMALSETQYFGPGTRLLVL.

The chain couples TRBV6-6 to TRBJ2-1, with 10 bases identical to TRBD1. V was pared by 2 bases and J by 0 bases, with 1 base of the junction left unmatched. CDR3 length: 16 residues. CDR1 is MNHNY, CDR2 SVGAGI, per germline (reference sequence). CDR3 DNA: TGTGCCAGCAGTTACGGACAGGGGGACTCCTACAATGAGCAGTTCTTC. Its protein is CASSYGQGDSYNEQFF.

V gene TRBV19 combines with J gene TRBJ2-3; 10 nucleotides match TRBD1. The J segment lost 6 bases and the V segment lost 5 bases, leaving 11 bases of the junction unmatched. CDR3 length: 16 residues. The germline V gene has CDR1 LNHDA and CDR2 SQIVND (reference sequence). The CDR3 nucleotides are TGTGCCAGTAGTCCCCTTACCGGGACAGGGGCGGATACGCAGTATTTT. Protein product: CASSPLTGTGADTQYF.

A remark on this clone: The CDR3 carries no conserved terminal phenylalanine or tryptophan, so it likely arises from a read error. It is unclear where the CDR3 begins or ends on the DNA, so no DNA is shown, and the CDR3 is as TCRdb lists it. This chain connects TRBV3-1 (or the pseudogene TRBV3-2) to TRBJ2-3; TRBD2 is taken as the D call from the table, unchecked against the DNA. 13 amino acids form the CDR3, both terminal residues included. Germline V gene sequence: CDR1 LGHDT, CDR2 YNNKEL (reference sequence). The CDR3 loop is CASSQPAGEVGFV.

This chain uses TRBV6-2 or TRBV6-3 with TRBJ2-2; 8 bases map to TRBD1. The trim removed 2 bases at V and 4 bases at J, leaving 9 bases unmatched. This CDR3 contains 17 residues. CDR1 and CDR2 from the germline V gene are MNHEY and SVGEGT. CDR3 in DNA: TGTGCCAGCAGTTACGACCGGACAGGGAAATTCACCGGGGAGCTGTTTTTT. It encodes CASSYDRTGKFTGELFF.

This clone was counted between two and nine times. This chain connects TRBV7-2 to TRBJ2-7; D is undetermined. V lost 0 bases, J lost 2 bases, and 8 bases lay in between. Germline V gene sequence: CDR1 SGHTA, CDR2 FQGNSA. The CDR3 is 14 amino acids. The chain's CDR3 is CASSLAFGTYEQYF. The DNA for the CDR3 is TGTGCCAGCAGCTTAGCTTTCGGCACCTACGAGCAGTACTTC.

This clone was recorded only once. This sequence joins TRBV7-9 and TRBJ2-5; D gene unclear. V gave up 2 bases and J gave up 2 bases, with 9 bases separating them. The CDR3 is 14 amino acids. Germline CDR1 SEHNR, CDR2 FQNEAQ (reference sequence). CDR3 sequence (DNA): TGTGCCAGCAGCTTAACCACAATACAAGAGACCCAGTACTTC. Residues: CASSLTTIQETQYF.

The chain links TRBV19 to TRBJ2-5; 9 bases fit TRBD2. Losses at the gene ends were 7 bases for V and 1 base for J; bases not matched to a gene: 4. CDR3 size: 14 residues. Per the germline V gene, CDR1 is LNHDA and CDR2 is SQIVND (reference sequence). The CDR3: CASTSGGIQETQYF. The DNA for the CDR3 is TGTGCCAGTACGAGCGGGGGGATCCAAGAGACCCAGTACTTC.

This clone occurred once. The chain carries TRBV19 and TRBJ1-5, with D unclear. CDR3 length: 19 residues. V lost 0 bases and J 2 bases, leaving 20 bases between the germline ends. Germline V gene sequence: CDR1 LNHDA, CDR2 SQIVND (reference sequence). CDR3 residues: CASSIDSTERARGNQPQHF. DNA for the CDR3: TGTGCCAGTAGTATAGATTCTACCGAGAGGGCGAGGGGCAATCAGCCCCAGCATTTT.

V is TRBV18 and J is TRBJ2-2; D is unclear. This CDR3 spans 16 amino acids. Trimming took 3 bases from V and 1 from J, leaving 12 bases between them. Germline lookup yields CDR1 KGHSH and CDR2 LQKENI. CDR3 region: CASSPLIKGNTGELFF. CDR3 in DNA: TGTGCCAGCTCACCGCTAATAAAAGGGAACACCGGGGAGCTGTTTTTT.

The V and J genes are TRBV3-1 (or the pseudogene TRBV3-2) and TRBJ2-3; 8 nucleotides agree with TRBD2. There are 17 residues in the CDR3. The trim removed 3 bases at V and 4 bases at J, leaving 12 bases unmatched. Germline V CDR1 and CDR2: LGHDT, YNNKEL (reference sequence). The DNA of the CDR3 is TGTGCCAGCAGCCAGGGGCCGGGACTAGACGTACCAGATACGCAGTATTTT. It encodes CASSQGPGLDVPDTQYF.

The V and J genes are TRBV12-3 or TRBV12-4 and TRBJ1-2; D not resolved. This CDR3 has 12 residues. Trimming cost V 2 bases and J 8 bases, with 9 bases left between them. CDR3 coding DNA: TGTGCCAGCAGTTTATTAGGAGGGGGCTACACCTTC. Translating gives CASSLLGGGYTF.

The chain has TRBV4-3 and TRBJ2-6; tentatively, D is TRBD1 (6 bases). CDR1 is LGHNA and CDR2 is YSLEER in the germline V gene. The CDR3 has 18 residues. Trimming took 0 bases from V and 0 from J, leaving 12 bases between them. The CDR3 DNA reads TGCGCCAGCAGCCAAGATGCAGGGACAACCTCTGGGGCCAACGTCCTGACTTTC. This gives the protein CASSQDAGTTSGANVLTF.

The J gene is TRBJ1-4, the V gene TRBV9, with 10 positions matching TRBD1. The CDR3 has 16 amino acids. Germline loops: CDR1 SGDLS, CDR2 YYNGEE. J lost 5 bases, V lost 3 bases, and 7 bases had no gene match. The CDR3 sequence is CASSALTGQGNEKLFF. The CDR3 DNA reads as TGTGCCAGCAGCGCCCTCACGGGACAGGGGAATGAAAAACTGTTTTTT.

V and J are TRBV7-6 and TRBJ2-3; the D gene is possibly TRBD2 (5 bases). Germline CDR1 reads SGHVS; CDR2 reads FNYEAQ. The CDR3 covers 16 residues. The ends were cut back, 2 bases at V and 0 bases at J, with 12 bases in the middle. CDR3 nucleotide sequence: TGTGCCAGCAGCTTAATACCGGGGTTCAGCACAGATACGCAGTATTTT. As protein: CASSLIPGFSTDTQYF. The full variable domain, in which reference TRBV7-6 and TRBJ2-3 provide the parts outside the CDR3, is GAGVSQSPRYKVTKRGQDVALRCDPISGHVSLYWYRQALGQGPEFLTYFNYEAQQDKSGLPNDRFSAERPEGSISTLTIQRTEQRDSAMYRCASSLIPGFSTDTQYFGPGTRLTVL.